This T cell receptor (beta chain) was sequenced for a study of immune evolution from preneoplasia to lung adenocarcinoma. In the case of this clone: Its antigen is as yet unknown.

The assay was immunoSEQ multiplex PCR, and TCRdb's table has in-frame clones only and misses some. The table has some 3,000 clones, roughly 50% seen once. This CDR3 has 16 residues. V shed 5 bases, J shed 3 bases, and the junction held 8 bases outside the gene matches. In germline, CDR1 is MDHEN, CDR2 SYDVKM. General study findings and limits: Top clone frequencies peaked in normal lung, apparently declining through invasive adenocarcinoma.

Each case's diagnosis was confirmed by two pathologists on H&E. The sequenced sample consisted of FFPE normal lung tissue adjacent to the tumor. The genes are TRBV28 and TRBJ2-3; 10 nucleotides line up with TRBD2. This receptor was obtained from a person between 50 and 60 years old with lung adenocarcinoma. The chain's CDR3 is CASSLSSGRPTDTQYF. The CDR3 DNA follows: TGTGCCAGCAGTCTCAGTAGCGGGAGGCCAACAGATACGCAGTATTTT.